This entry lists 21 T cell receptor beta chains sequenced from one sample in a study of shared clonotypes between healthy human individuals. Terminally differentiated effector memory CD45RA+ cells were excluded by CCR7 positive selection of CD45RO-negative cells. Data came from immunoSEQ multiplex PCR; TCRdb stores just in-frame clones and leaves some out. The repertoire holds about 2.1 million clones, with about 93% as singletons. The sequenced sample was naive CD8+ T cells from PBMCs. The receptors derive from a young man in good health. Some clones in this sample may be carry-over from other donors' samples.

The chain is built from TRBV5-1 and TRBJ1-4; perhaps TRBD1 as D (6 bases). The CDR3 sequence is 15 residues long. The germline V gene encodes CDR1 SGHRS and CDR2 YFSETQ. Deletions cut 0 bases from V and 8 bases from J, with 14 bases between. The CDR3 nucleotides read TGCGCCAGCAGCTTGGATGGGGGCTCGGGGGAAAAACTGTTTTTT. It is translated as CASSLDGGSGEKLFF.

The chain recombines TRBV7-9 with TRBJ2-7, with D perhaps TRBD1 or TRBD2 (5 bases each). V dropped 10 bases and J dropped 3 bases, with 19 bases sitting between them. The germline V gene encodes CDR1 SEHNR and CDR2 FQNEAQ (reference sequence). The CDR3 length is 14 residues. Here the CDR3 DNA reads TGTGCCATCCTGACCTGGGACGGTGGCTACGAGCAGTACTTC. Protein product: CAILTWDGGYEQYF.

V usage is TRBV5-4 and J usage is TRBJ1-1, with D maybe TRBD1 (6 bases). The CDR3 extends over 14 amino acids. Trimming stripped 6 bases from V and 1 base from J, with 13 bases between. Germline V lookup: CDR1 SGHNT, CDR2 YYREEE (reference sequence). The CDR3 sequence is CASKEGGRNTEAFF. The CDR3 DNA reads TGTGCCAGCAAGGAGGGGGGAAGGAACACTGAAGCTTTCTTT.

The genes are TRBV5-1 and TRBJ2-3; D uncertain. This CDR3 is built from 14 residues. Germline assignment: CDR1 SGHRS and CDR2 YFSETQ. The ends were cut back, 2 bases at V and 6 bases at J, with 13 bases in the middle. The CDR3 nucleotides read TGCGCCAGCAGCTTTGGCCTTATAGCTGATACGCAGTATTTT. Translated: CASSFGLIADTQYF.

This rearrangement joins TRBV7-9 to TRBJ1-1; TRBD1 might be the D (6 bases). Trimming took off 1 base at V and 1 base at J, with 13 bases between the two ends. CDR3 length equals 16 residues. The germline V gene has CDR1 SEHNR and CDR2 FQNEAQ (reference sequence). The CDR3 DNA is TGTGCCAGCAGCTTAGACTTCATACAGGGGAACACTGAAGCTTTCTTT. As protein: CASSLDFIQGNTEAFF. The full variable domain, in which reference TRBV7-9 and TRBJ1-1 provide the parts outside the CDR3, is DTGVSQNPRHKITKRGQNVTFRCDPISEHNRLYWYRQTLGQGPEFLTYFQNEAQLEKSRLLSDRFSAERPKGSFSTLEIQRTEQGDSAMYLCASSLDFIQGNTEAFFGQGTRLTVV.

This rearrangement joins TRBV11-2 to TRBJ2-4, with 7 bases identical to TRBD2. The germline V gene has CDR1 SGHAT and CDR2 FQNNGV. With V trimmed by 1 base and J by 1 base, 4 bases remained unmatched. The length of the CDR3 is 16 residues. The chain's CDR3 is CASSLVVGGAKNIQYF. The CDR3 nucleotides are TGTGCCAGCAGCTTAGTGGTGGGAGGGGCCAAAAACATTCAGTACTTC.

This chain uses TRBV19 with TRBJ1-1, with D hard to call. Trimming shortened V by 7 bases and J by 2 bases, and 14 bases separated the two germline ends. This CDR3 contains 14 residues. Germline V CDR1 and CDR2: LNHDA, SQIVND (reference sequence). The CDR3 sequence: CASTVSFQNTEAFF. In DNA form, the CDR3 reads TGTGCCAGTACCGTCTCGTTTCAAAACACTGAAGCTTTCTTT.

With respect to this clone: In the same sample, other DNA sequences code for this CDR3. The chain has TRBV27 and TRBJ1-1; unclear D gene. Trimming pared 5 bases from V and 0 bases from J, leaving 10 bases between. The CDR3 sequence is 14 residues long. From germline, CDR1 is MNHEY and CDR2 SMNVEV (reference sequence). Written as DNA, the CDR3 is TGTGCCAGCAGTCCGAGGGCCATGAACACTGAAGCTTTCTTT. The encoded protein is CASSPRAMNTEAFF.

The chain links TRBV28 to TRBJ2-1; the match to TRBD1 covers 8 bases. Per germline, CDR1 MDHEN and CDR2 SYDVKM. CDR3 length: 17 residues. V lost 5 bases, J lost 4 bases, and 13 bases stayed unmatched. This CDR3 reads CASSNRDRPRGYNEQFF. The CDR3 coding sequence is TGTGCCAGCAGTAACCGGGACAGGCCCCGTGGTTACAATGAGCAGTTCTTC. Full variable domain (outside the CDR3, taken from reference TRBV28 and TRBJ2-1): DVKVTQSSRYLVKRTGEKVFLECVQDMDHENMFWYRQDPGLGLRLIYFSYDVKMKEKGDIPEGYSVSREKKERFSLILESASTNQTSMYLCASSNRDRPRGYNEQFFGPGTRLTVL.

The chain uses TRBV27 and TRBJ1-1; no definite D call. Germline V gene lookup returns CDR1 MNHEY and CDR2 SMNVEV (reference sequence). CDR3 length: 13 amino acids. With 3 bases removed from V and 4 bases from J, the gap between germline ends came to 9 bases. Here the CDR3 DNA reads TGTGCCAGCAGTTTGTGGGCGGGCACTGAAGCTTTCTTT. Protein product: CASSLWAGTEAFF.

This clone was counted once. The V gene is TRBV15, the J gene TRBJ1-4, with unresolved D. This CDR3 is built from 23 residues. Between the trimmed V and J ends, which lost 0 bases and 3 bases, there was a span of 32 bases. Germline assignment: CDR1 LNHNV and CDR2 YYDKDF (reference sequence). The CDR3 loop reads CATSRDLILRASSSSGPNEKLFF. The DNA of the CDR3 is TGTGCCACCAGCAGAGATCTTATTTTGAGGGCCTCCTCCTCCTCCGGGCCTAATGAAAAACTGTTTTTT.

The V call is TRBV19, the J call TRBJ1-1; 7 bases align to TRBD1. In germline, CDR1 is LNHDA, CDR2 SQIVND (reference sequence). J gave up 5 bases and V 7 bases, and 7 bases lay outside the gene matches. The CDR3 extends over 13 amino acids. CDR3 bases: TGTGCCAGTATGGGAGGGGGCTTGACTGAAGCTTTCTTT. This translates into CASMGGGLTEAFF.

This clone was counted once. The chain joins TRBV27 to TRBJ2-2; 8 positions agree with TRBD1. This CDR3 region has 15 residues. Germline V CDR1 and CDR2: MNHEY, SMNVEV (reference sequence). The V gene end was trimmed by 2 bases and the J gene end by 5 bases; junction bases not matched to a gene: 4. The CDR3 bases are TGTGCCAGCAGTTTAGGACAGGGAGGAACCGGGGAGCTGTTTTTT. This sequence encodes CASSLGQGGTGELFF.

The chain is built from TRBV6-5 and TRBJ2-7; 11 positions match TRBD2. V was pared by 4 bases and J by 7 bases, with 9 bases of the junction left unmatched. The germline CDR1 and CDR2 sequences are MNHEY and SVGAGI. The CDR3 contains 15 residues. CDR3 loop: CASSLQPGLAEEQYF. CDR3 nucleotides: TGTGCCAGCAGTTTACAACCGGGACTAGCGGAGGAGCAGTACTTC.

The chain is built from TRBV12-5 and TRBJ2-3, with D possibly matching TRBD2 (5 bases). The germline V gene has CDR1 LGHNT and CDR2 FRNRAP. The CDR3 is 13 amino acids. V was shortened by 7 bases and J by 0 bases, with 8 bases between the two germline ends. The CDR3: CASARTSTDTQYF. The CDR3 DNA reads as TGTGCTAGTGCCAGGACTAGCACAGATACGCAGTATTTT.

This sequence joins TRBV6-4 and TRBJ2-7; 9 bases match TRBD1. Germline V gene lookup returns CDR1 MRHNA and CDR2 SNTAGT. The CDR3 is 16 residues long. V lost 6 bases to trimming and J lost 2 bases; unmatched junction nucleotides: 11. For the CDR3, the DNA is TGTGCCAGCAGGCTCCGGACAGGGGCCCCCCCCTACGAGCAGTACTTC. It is translated as CASRLRTGAPPYEQYF.

This chain links TRBV10-3 with TRBJ2-7, with TRBD1 identical over 7 bases. CDR1 is ENHRY and CDR2 is SYGVKD in the germline V gene. The V and J ends lost 6 bases and 1 base, in that order; junction bases with no gene match: 6. This CDR3 contains 14 residues. CDR3 nucleotide sequence: TGTGCCATCAGATCAGGGACAGATTCCTACGAGCAGTACTTC. Its protein product is CAIRSGTDSYEQYF.

This clone was seen once. The V gene is TRBV14, the J gene TRBJ2-1; 9 nucleotides agree with TRBD2. The CDR3 is 15 residues long. Losses at the gene ends were 4 bases for V and 4 bases for J; bases not matched to a gene: 5. In germline, CDR1 is SGHDN, CDR2 FVKESK. Here the CDR3 DNA reads TGTGCCAGCAGCCTGCGGGAGGGGATATACAATGAGCAGTTCTTC. Amino acid sequence: CASSLREGIYNEQFF. The full variable domain, with the rest looked up from reference TRBV14 and TRBJ2-1, is EAGVTQFPSHSVIEKGQTVTLRCDPISGHDNLYWYRRVMGKEIKFLLHFVKESKQDESGMPNNRFLAERTGGTYSTLKVQPAELEDSGVYFCASSLREGIYNEQFFGPGTRLTVL.

V gene TRBV28 combines with J gene TRBJ1-2; D may be TRBD1 (5 bases). Trimming removed 7 bases from V and 2 bases from J, with 17 bases in between. The germline V gene has CDR1 MDHEN and CDR2 SYDVKM. The CDR3 consists of 15 residues. The CDR3 sequence is CASTPPRGSNYGYTF. The CDR3 nucleotides read TGTGCCAGCACTCCCCCTAGGGGCAGCAACTATGGCTACACCTTC.

The gene calls are TRBV6-1 and TRBJ1-1, with TRBD1 identical over 7 bases. Germline trimming cut 3 bases from V and 4 bases from J; bases unmatched to any gene: 5. CDR1 and CDR2 (germline): MNHNS, SASEGT. This CDR3 has 14 residues. The CDR3 is CASSEAAGGTEAFF. CDR3 in DNA: TGTGCCAGCAGTGAGGCGGCAGGGGGCACTGAAGCTTTCTTT.

The V gene is TRBV7-7, the J gene TRBJ2-1; either TRBD1 or TRBD2 may fit D (5 bases each). The CDR3 loop spans 15 amino acids. The ends were cut back, 5 bases at V and 6 bases at J, with 17 bases in the middle. The germline CDR1 and CDR2 sequences are SSHAT and FNYEAQ (reference sequence). DNA of the CDR3: TGTGCCAGCAGCCCCCAGGGACGGGATGGCAATGAGCAGTTCTTC. This codes for CASSPQGRDGNEQFF.